This note documents a single TCR beta chain sequence. The antigen remains undetermined. This entry belongs to a study of immune cell composition in non-small cell lung cancer. Study summary: Lung adenocarcinoma or squamous carcinoma made up most tumours. Study conclusions and caveats: Dominant in vivo tumour-associated clones were not shown to share tumour-reactive sequences. Tumour TCR-beta clonality showed no significant link to smoking pack-years.

With V trimmed by 11 bases and J by 0 bases, 5 bases remained unmatched. The CDR3 contains 13 residues. Germline loops: CDR1 ENHRY, CDR2 SYGVKD. The normal lung sample lay at least 3 cm, and maximally far, from the tumour. The repertoire was sequenced with immunoSEQ multiplex PCR; TCRdb's copy has only in-frame clones and lacks some. The sample consists of more than 15,000 clones, 70% to 85% of them appearing once. Separately, the same data were catalogued under a study of CD4 T cells in lung cancer. That source notes: Some patients had received nivolumab or pembrolizumab before giving blood.

This TCR was recovered from a human donor with non-small cell lung cancer. Sequencing input: non-adjacent lung tissue. The chain combines TRBV10-3 with TRBJ1-1, with 8 bases identical to TRBD1. The chain's CDR3 is CASKDRVNTEAFF. DNA for the CDR3: TGTGCCTCCAAGGACAGGGTGAACACTGAAGCTTTCTTT.